This T cell receptor (beta chain) was observed in a study of cytomegalovirus exposure and HLA in healthy donors. Study in general: In a previous analysis, more than 90 million unique TCR beta sequences were found from 170 million or so T cells.

PCR employed 60 Vbeta and 13 Jbeta primers. Only in-frame clones appear in the TCRdb table, and some are missing; sequencing was by immunoSEQ multiplex PCR. The sample holds 120,000 or so clones, 80% seen once. The sample comprised PBMCs. This clonotype was obtained from a middle-aged man in good health and CMV-seronegative.

The CDR3 DNA follows: TGTGCCAGCAGCTCCAACTCGGGACACCAGTACTTC. Its protein is CASSSNSGHQYF. This chain uses TRBV7-9 with TRBJ2-5; tentative D call: TRBD1 (6 bases). Germline V gene lookup returns CDR1 SEHNR and CDR2 FQNEAQ (reference sequence). This CDR3 contains 12 residues. V dropped 4 bases and J dropped 10 bases, with 13 bases sitting between them.